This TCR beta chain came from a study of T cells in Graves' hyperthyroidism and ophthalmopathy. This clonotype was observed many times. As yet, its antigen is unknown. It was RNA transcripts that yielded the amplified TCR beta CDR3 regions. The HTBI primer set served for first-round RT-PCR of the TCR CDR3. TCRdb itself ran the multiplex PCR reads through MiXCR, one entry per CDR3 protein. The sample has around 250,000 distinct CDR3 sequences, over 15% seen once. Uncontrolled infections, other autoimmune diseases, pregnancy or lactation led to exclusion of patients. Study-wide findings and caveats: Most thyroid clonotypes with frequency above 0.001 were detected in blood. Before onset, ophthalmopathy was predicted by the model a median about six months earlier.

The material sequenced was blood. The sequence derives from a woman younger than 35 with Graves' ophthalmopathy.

CDR3 loop: CASSLTDYGYTF. In nucleotides, the CDR3 is TGTGCCAGCAGTTTGACAGACTATGGCTACACCTTC. The chain is built from TRBV12-3 or TRBV12-4 and TRBJ1-2; a possible D gene is TRBD1 (5 bases). The CDR3 loop spans 12 amino acids. The V gene lost 3 bases and the J gene lost 3 bases, with 5 bases spanning the gap.